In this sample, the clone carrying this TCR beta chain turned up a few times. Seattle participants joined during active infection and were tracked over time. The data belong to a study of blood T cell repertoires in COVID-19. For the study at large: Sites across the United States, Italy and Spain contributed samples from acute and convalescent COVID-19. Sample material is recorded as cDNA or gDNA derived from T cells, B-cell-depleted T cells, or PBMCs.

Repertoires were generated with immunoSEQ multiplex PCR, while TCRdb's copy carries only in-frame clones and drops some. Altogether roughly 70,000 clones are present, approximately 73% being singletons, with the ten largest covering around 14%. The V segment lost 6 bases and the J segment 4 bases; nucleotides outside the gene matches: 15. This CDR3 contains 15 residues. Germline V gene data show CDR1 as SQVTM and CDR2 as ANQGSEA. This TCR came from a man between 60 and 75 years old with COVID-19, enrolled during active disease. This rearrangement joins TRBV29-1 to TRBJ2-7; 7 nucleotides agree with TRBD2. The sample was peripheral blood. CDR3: CSVGSWASGPYEQYF. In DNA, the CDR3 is TGCAGCGTGGGGAGTTGGGCTAGCGGACCTTACGAGCAGTACTTC.